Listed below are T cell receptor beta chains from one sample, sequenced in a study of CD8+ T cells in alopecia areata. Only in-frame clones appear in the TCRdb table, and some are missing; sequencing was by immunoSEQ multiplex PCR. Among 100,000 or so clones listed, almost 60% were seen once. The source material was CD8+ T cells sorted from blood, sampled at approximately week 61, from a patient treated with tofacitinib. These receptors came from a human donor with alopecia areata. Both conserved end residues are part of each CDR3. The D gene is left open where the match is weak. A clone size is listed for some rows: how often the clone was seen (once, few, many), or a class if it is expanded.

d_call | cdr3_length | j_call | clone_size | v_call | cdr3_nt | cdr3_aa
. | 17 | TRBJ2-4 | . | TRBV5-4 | TGTGCCAGCAGCTTGGAAGGGGTGAGGGTAGCCAAAAACATTCAGTACTTC | CASSLEGVRVAKNIQYF
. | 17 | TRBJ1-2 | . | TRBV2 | TGTGCCAGCAGTGACGGGGAAACAGGGTCCCGAAACTATGGCTACACCTTC | CASSDGETGSRNYGYTF
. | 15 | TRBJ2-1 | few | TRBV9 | TGTGCCAGCAGCCCCGGTGGGGGGGCCAACAATGAGCAGTTCTTC | CASSPGGGANNEQFF
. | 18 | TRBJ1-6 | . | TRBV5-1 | TGCGCCAGCAGCCCGTGGGGCAGGGCAGGGCCCTTTAATTCACCCCTCCACTTT | CASSPWGRAGPFNSPLHF
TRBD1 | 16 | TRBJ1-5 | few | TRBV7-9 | TGTGCCAGCAGCTTAGCCTCAGGGGGCTCCAATCAGCCCCAGCATTTT | CASSLASGGSNQPQHF
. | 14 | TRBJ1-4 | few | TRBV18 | TGTGCCAGCTCACCAAGACCGAGTGGGGAAAAACTGTTTTTT | CASSPRPSGEKLFF
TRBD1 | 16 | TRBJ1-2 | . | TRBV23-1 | TGCGCCAGCAGGACAGGGGGCAAGGAAGGGAACTATGGCTACACCTTC | CASRTGGKEGNYGYTF
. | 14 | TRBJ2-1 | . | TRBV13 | TGTGCCAGCAGCCTGCAAGGGACCTACAATGAGCAGTTCTTC | CASSLQGTYNEQFF
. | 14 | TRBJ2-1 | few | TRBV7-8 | TGTGCCAGCAGCTTAGGGACTCCCGACAATGAGCAGTTCTTC | CASSLGTPDNEQFF
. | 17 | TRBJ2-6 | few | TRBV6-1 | TGTGCCAGCAGTGAAGGGGGCAGCTCCTCTGGGGCCAACGTCCTGACTTTC | CASSEGGSSSGANVLTF
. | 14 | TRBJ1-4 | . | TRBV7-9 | TGTGCCAGCAGGAAAGAGGGGATTAATGAAAAACTGTTTTTT | CASRKEGINEKLFF
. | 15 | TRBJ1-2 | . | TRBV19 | TGTGCCAGTAGTCCGGAGGACAGCGCGAACTATGGCTACACCTTC | CASSPEDSANYGYTF
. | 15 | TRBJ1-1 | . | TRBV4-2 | TGTGCCAGCAGCCAAGAGGACAGAATGAACACTGAAGCTTTCTTT | CASSQEDRMNTEAFF
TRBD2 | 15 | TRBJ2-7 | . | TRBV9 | TGTGCCAGCAGCCGCAGTGGGGGGGGAACCTACGAGCAGTACTTC | CASSRSGGGTYEQYF
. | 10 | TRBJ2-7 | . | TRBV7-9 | TGTGCCAGCAGGAACTACGAGCAGTACTTC | CASRNYEQYF
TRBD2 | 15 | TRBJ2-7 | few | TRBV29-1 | TGCAGCGTTGTGTCAGCGGGGGGCCGGGGAAACGAGCAGTACTTC | CSVVSAGGRGNEQYF
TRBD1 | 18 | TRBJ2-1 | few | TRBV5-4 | TGTGCCAGCAGCTTGCGGCGGGGACAGGACTTAGGGCACAATGAGCAGTTCTTC | CASSLRRGQDLGHNEQFF